This T cell receptor beta chain comes out of a study of blood T cell repertoires in COVID-19. Study summary: Samples came from the United States, Italy and Spain, spanning acute and convalescent COVID-19.

As handled by the study authors: Estimation of nucleated cell counts relied on the amplification of reference gene primers. Produced via immunoSEQ multiplex PCR; TCRdb's table is partial and in-frame only. V and J calls and clone size are those listed in that table; D and trimming were worked out from the DNA. The sample yields some 460,000 clones, about 85% seen once. The length of the CDR3 is 15 residues. Germline trimming cut 1 base from V and 6 bases from J; bases unmatched to any gene: 5. Germline CDR1 and CDR2: MDHEN and SYDVKM. The receptor was derived from a woman between 18 and 30 years old with acute COVID-19. Sequences were obtained from PBMCs or T cells enriched from blood (not recorded which). The V call is TRBV28, the J call TRBJ1-5, with 8 bases fitting TRBD1. Here the CDR3 reads CASSLYRGVTQPQHF. DNA of the CDR3: TGTGCCAGCAGTTTATACAGGGGGGTGACTCAGCCCCAGCATTTT.